Presented here are 15 T cell receptor beta chains from one specimen sequenced in a study of response to subunit inactivated influenza vaccine. MiXCR was run by TCRdb on the RT-PCR reads, yielding one entry per CDR3 protein. This table has some 500,000 distinct CDR3 sequences, more than 15% appearing once. The specimen was CD4+ T cells sorted from PBMCs, collected around 2 years after vaccination. The receptors here all came from a man aged 45-69 years who received an inactivated influenza vaccine.

This chain uses TRBV19 with TRBJ1-6; no clear D gene. The germline V gene encodes CDR1 LNHDA and CDR2 SQIVND (reference sequence). Trimming took 0 bases from V and 7 from J, leaving 10 bases between them. The CDR3 spans 15 residues. The CDR3 DNA reads as TGTGCCAGTAGTATAGATGGATTCAGCAATTCACCCCTCCACTTT. Its protein is CASSIDGFSNSPLHF. The full variable domain, completed using reference TRBV19 and TRBJ1-6, is DGGITQSPKYLFRKEGQNVTLSCEQNLNHDAMYWYRQDPGQGLRLIYYSQIVNDFQKGDIAEGYSVSREKKESFPLTVTSAQKNPTAFYLCASSIDGFSNSPLHFGNGTRLTVT.

This chain's CDR3 is CASSQYRGLGNTEAFF. The CDR3 bases are TGTGCCAGCAGCCAATACAGGGGGCTCGGAAACACTGAAGCTTTCTTT. This chain connects TRBV3-1 to TRBJ1-1, with 9 bases that match TRBD1. The V segment lost 2 bases and the J segment 2 bases; nucleotides outside the gene matches: 6. CDR1 and CDR2 (germline): LGHDT, YNNKEL (reference sequence). The CDR3 spans 16 residues.

The rearrangement joins TRBV6-2 or TRBV6-3 to TRBJ2-7; 9 bases match TRBD1. J lost 6 bases, V lost 6 bases, and 9 bases had no gene match. The CDR3 length is 14 residues. In germline, CDR1 is MNHEY, CDR2 SVGEGT. CDR3 sequence (DNA): TGTGCCAGCAGACAAGGGACAGGGTCTGCCGAGCAGTACTTC. It yields the protein CASRQGTGSAEQYF.

The chain couples TRBV28 to TRBJ1-1, with D unclear. Per the germline V gene, CDR1 is MDHEN and CDR2 is SYDVKM. V lost 5 bases and J 1 base, leaving 14 bases between the germline ends. This CDR3 is built from 15 residues. In DNA form, the CDR3 reads TGTGCCAGCAGTCCGCGCCCAGGCCGGAACACTGAAGCTTTCTTT. The encoded protein is CASSPRPGRNTEAFF.

J is TRBJ2-1 and V is TRBV10-2; D is undetermined. V gave up 7 bases and J gave up 7 bases, with 23 bases separating them. CDR3 length equals 16 residues. The germline V gene encodes CDR1 WSHSY and CDR2 SAAADI. The CDR3 region has the DNA TGCGCCAGCAAGAGTGTGGGGTCCTCCTTCGGGAATGAGCAGTTCTTC. Translated: CASKSVGSSFGNEQFF.

The chain recombines TRBV7-2 with TRBJ2-4, with 8 bases lining up with TRBD2. The V segment lost 2 bases and the J segment 8 bases; nucleotides outside the gene matches: 5. The CDR3 extends over 14 amino acids. Per germline, CDR1 SGHTA and CDR2 FQGNSA. For the CDR3, the DNA is TGTGCCAGCAGCTTAACGGGGGGGAGAGACATTCAGTACTTC. It encodes CASSLTGGRDIQYF.

This clonotype was seen a handful of times. The chain links TRBV5-1 to TRBJ2-7; 7 nucleotides align to TRBD2. Per germline, CDR1 SGHRS and CDR2 YFSETQ. The CDR3 spans 14 residues. V was pared by 4 bases and J by 7 bases, with 11 bases of the junction left unmatched. The CDR3 is CASSPDLKGGEQYF. The DNA of the CDR3 is TGCGCCAGCAGCCCCGACCTCAAGGGAGGGGAGCAGTACTTC. The whole variable domain, filled in from reference TRBV5-1 and TRBJ2-7, reads KAGVTQTPRYLIKTRGQQVTLSCSPISGHRSVSWYQQTPGQGLQFLFEYFSETQRNKGNFPGRFSGRQFSNSRSEMNVSTLELGDSALYLCASSPDLKGGEQYFGPGTRLTVT.

The V call is TRBV6-2 or TRBV6-3, the J call TRBJ2-2; D may be TRBD1 or TRBD2 (5 bases each). Between the trimmed V and J ends, which lost 8 bases and 7 bases, there was a span of 20 bases. Germline V lookup: CDR1 MNHEY, CDR2 SVGEGT. This CDR3 has 15 amino acids. DNA for the CDR3: TGTGCCAGCGACCTGGGGCTAGCCCGAAGCGGGGAGCTGTTTTTT. This sequence encodes CASDLGLARSGELFF.

V usage is TRBV6-1 and J usage is TRBJ1-4; TRBD1 might be the D (5 bases). CDR3 length: 14 amino acids. CDR1 and CDR2 (germline): MNHNS, SASEGT. The V end lost 6 bases, the J end lost 5 bases, and 13 bases lay between the germline ends. CDR3 residues: CASSSGGANEKLFF. The DNA of the CDR3 is TGTGCCAGCAGCTCCGGAGGGGCGAATGAAAAACTGTTTTTT.

The V and J genes are TRBV12-3 or TRBV12-4 and TRBJ2-1, with D perhaps TRBD1 (6 bases). V dropped 2 bases and J dropped 10 bases, with 9 bases sitting between them. This CDR3 is built from 12 residues. The CDR3 bases are TGTGCCAGCAGTTTACTCGGGACAGAGCAGTTCTTC. This translates into CASSLLGTEQFF.

The chain uses TRBV11-2 and TRBJ2-7; 11 bases fit TRBD1. The junction had 8 bases not matched to a gene; V was cut back by 5 bases and J by 5 bases. This CDR3 comprises 15 residues. Germline V gene sequence: CDR1 SGHAT, CDR2 FQNNGV. CDR3 sequence (DNA): TGTGCCAGCAGCACCCGGGACAGGGGGTTTAACGAGCAGTACTTC. Protein product: CASSTRDRGFNEQYF.

This chain connects TRBV20-1 to TRBJ1-4, with a weak D call TRBD1 (6 bases). This CDR3 comprises 13 residues. The V gene lost 2 bases and the J gene lost 8 bases, with 12 bases spanning the gap. CDR1 DFQATT and CDR2 SNEGSKA come from the germline V gene (reference sequence). DNA for the CDR3: TGCAGTGCTAGACGACAGGAAGGCGAAAAACTGTTTTTT. Amino acids: CSARRQEGEKLFF.

The CDR3 DNA is TGCGCCAGCAGCTTCTCAACGAGCTCCTACAATGAGCAGTTCTTC. Its translation is CASSFSTSSYNEQFF. This chain connects TRBV5-1 to TRBJ2-1; D ambiguous. Germline-derived CDR1 and CDR2 are SGHRS and YFSETQ. V was shortened by 2 bases and J by 0 bases, with 9 bases between the two germline ends. This CDR3 region has 15 residues.

The V gene is TRBV11-2, the J gene TRBJ2-1; D is undetermined. The germline V gene encodes CDR1 SGHAT and CDR2 FQNNGV. This CDR3 has 16 residues. The V gene lost 1 base and the J gene lost 10 bases, with 20 bases spanning the gap. The CDR3 DNA follows: TGTGCCAGCAGCTTAGCGGGCTCCCCGGCCCCGCGGGAGCAGTTCTTC. It specifies CASSLAGSPAPREQFF.

The chain links TRBV6-2 or TRBV6-3 to TRBJ2-7; D is possibly TRBD2 (5 bases). The CDR3 spans 12 residues. CDR1 is MNHEY, CDR2 SVGEGT, per germline. V was trimmed by 2 bases and J by 6 bases, leaving 8 bases between them. The CDR3 protein is CASSYPGVEQYF. The CDR3 region has the DNA TGTGCCAGCAGTTACCCCGGGGTCGAGCAGTACTTC.